The text below deals with one T cell receptor beta chain. The sample is drawn from a study of blood T cell repertoires in COVID-19. Study overall: Nucleic acid was either cDNA or gDNA, and it came from T cells, B-cell-depleted T cells, or PBMCs.

V lost 1 base to trimming and J lost 3 bases, with 12 bases between them. The CDR3 loop spans 15 amino acids. Germline V lookup: CDR1 LNHDA, CDR2 SQIVND (reference sequence). TCRdb's table, derived via immunoSEQ multiplex PCR, lists solely in-frame clones and lacks some. The sample shows fewer than 450,000 clones, approximately 91% of them seen only once. Specimen: peripheral blood. This chain joins TRBV19 and TRBJ1-1, with a possible D match to TRBD1 (6 bases). This receptor was identified in a woman aged 70-85 years with COVID-19, enrolled during active disease. CDR3 DNA sequence: TGTGCCAGTAGTATAGTCGGGGGGGCAGACACTGAAGCTTTCTTT. Residues: CASSIVGGADTEAFF. The variable domain in full, with the rest retrieved from reference TRBV19 and TRBJ1-1, is DGGITQSPKYLFRKEGQNVTLSCEQNLNHDAMYWYRQDPGQGLRLIYYSQIVNDFQKGDIAEGYSVSREKKESFPLTVTSAQKNPTAFYLCASSIVGGADTEAFFGQGTRLTVV.